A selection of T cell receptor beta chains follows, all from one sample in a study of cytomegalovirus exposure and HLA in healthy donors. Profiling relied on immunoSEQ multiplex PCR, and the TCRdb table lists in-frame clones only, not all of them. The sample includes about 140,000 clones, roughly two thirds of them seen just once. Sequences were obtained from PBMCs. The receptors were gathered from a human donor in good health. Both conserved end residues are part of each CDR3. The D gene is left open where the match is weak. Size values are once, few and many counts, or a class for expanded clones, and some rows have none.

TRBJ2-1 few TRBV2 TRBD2 CASSVRMEKLAGPSSYNEQFF TGTGCCAGCAGTGTGCGGATGGAAAAACTAGCGGGACCCAGCTCCTACAATGAGCAGTTCTTC
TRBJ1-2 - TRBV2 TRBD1 CASSPGQSYGYTF TGTGCCAGCAGTCCGGGACAGTCCTATGGCTACACCTTC
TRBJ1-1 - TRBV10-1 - CASTESRNTEAFF TGCGCCAGCACCGAGTCGAGGAACACTGAAGCTTTCTTT
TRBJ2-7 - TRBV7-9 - CASSLMASSYEQYF TGTGCCAGCAGCTTAATGGCGTCTAGCTACGAGCAGTACTTC
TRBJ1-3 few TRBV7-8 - CASSPRRSSGNTIYF TGTGCCAGCAGCCCACGCCGGAGCTCTGGAAACACCATATATTTT
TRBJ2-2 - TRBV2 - CASTDRGWTGELFF TGTGCCAGCACTGACCGGGGTTGGACCGGGGAGCTGTTTTTT
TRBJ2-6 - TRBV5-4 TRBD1 CASSPPGQGSLSGANVLTF TGTGCCAGCAGCCCGCCGGGACAGGGAAGTCTGTCTGGGGCCAACGTCCTGACTTTC
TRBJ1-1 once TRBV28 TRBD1 CASSSDRGWMNTEAFF TGTGCCAGCAGCTCCGACAGGGGGTGGATGAACACTGAAGCTTTCTTT
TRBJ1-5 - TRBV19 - CASSTQEGNQPQHF TGTGCCAGTAGTACCCAGGAGGGCAATCAGCCCCAGCATTTT
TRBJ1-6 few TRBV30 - CAWSVGRDSPLHF TGTGCCTGGAGTGTAGGGAGGGACTCACCCCTCCACTTT
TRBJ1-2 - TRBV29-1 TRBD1 CSVGGQYYGYTF TGCAGCGTTGGGGGACAGTACTATGGCTACACCTTC
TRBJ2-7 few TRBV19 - CASSPRAYHEQYF TGTGCCAGTAGTCCGAGGGCGTACCACGAGCAGTACTTC
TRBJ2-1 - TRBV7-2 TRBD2 CASSLGWLAGGRSYNEQFF TGTGCCAGCAGCTTAGGTTGGCTAGCGGGGGGGCGGAGCTACAATGAGCAGTTCTTC
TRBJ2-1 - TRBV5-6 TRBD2 CASGPGLATYNEQFF TGTGCCAGCGGCCCGGGACTAGCGACCTACAATGAGCAGTTCTTC
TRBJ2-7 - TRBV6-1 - CASSDPPMGLASYEQYF TGTGCCAGCAGTGACCCCCCGATGGGACTCGCCTCCTACGAGCAGTACTTC
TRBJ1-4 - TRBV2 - CATTPGPTGGTEKLFF TGTGCCACCACCCCCGGGCCCACGGGAGGTACTGAAAAACTGTTTTTT
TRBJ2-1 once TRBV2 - CASSGSYNEQFF TGTGCCAGCAGTGGTAGTTACAATGAGCAGTTCTTC
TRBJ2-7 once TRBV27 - CASRPLTGPTYEQYF TGTGCCAGCAGACCCCTGACAGGACCTACCTACGAGCAGTACTTC
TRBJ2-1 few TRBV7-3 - CASSPKWASARNEQFF TGTGCCAGCAGCCCAAAGTGGGCTAGCGCAAGGAATGAGCAGTTCTTC
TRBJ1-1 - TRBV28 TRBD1 CASSDPRGNNTEAFF TGTGCCAGCAGTGACCCCAGGGGGAACAACACTGAAGCTTTCTTT
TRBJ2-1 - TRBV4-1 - CASNLIQGKGDEQFF TGCGCCAGCAATCTCATCCAGGGAAAGGGGGATGAGCAGTTCTTC
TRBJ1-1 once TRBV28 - CASSTGWDTEAFF TGTGCCAGCAGTACAGGGTGGGACACTGAAGCTTTCTTT
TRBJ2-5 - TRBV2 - CASRSVLLQETQYF TGTGCCAGCCGATCGGTCTTACTCCAAGAGACCCAGTACTTC
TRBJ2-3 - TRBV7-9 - CSSSSSVISSPSTDTQYF TGTTCCAGCAGCTCTAGCGTAATCTCAAGCCCTAGCACAGATACGCAGTATTTT
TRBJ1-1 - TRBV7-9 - CASSRGLGLNTEAFF TGTGCCAGCAGCCGGGGGTTGGGTTTGAACACTGAAGCTTTCTTT
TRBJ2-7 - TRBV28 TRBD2 CASLTSPYEQYF TGTGCCAGCTTGACTAGCCCCTACGAGCAGTACTTC
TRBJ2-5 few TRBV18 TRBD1 CASSPRTGELETQYF TGTGCCAGCTCACCCCGGACAGGGGAGTTGGAGACCCAGTACTTC
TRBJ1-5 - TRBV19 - CASSIERVASSNQPQHF TGTGCCAGTAGTATAGAGCGGGTAGCTAGTAGCAATCAGCCCCAGCATTTT
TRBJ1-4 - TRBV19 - CASSFSRINEKLFF TGTGCCAGTAGTTTCTCGCGGATTAATGAAAAACTGTTTTTT
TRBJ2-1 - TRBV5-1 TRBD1 CASSLEGQGYNEQFF TGCGCCAGCAGCTTGGAGGGACAGGGGTACAATGAGCAGTTCTTC
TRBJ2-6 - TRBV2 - CAGSAGFPSGANVLTF TGTGCCGGAAGTGCAGGCTTCCCCTCTGGGGCCAACGTCCTGACTTTC
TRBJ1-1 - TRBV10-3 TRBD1 CAIGTPGTGAKAFF TGTGCCATCGGGACACCCGGGACAGGTGCAAAAGCTTTCTTT
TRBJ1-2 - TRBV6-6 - CASSYDSVGYTF TGTGCCAGCAGTTACGATTCGGTTGGCTACACCTTC
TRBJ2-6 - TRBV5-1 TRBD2 CASSYRLATSGANVLTF TGCGCCAGCAGCTACCGACTAGCAACCTCTGGGGCCAACGTCCTGACTTTC
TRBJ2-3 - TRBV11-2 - CASSSYLGGVEDTQYF TGTGCCAGCAGCTCCTATTTAGGGGGGGTAGAAGATACGCAGTATTTT
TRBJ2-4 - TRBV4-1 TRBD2 CASSQEVAGGQNIQYF TGCGCCAGCAGCCAAGAGGTAGCGGGAGGGCAAAACATTCAGTACTTC
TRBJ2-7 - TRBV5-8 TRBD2 CASSLGGGSFYEQYF TGTGCCAGCAGCTTGGGCGGCGGGAGTTTCTACGAGCAGTACTTC
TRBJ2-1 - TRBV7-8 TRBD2 CASSQLGGASGRAGFNEQFF TGTGCCAGCAGCCAACTAGGGGGGGCTAGCGGGAGGGCCGGGTTCAATGAGCAGTTCTTC
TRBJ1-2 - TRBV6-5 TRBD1 CASTRQGWNGYTF TGTGCCAGCACTCGACAGGGGTGGAATGGCTACACCTTC
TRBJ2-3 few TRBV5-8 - CASSAELSTDTQYF TGTGCCAGCAGCGCCGAACTTAGCACAGATACGCAGTATTTT
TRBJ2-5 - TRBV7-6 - CASNEGLTETQYF TGCGCCAGCAATGAGGGATTGACGGAGACCCAGTACTTC
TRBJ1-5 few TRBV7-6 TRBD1 CASSPTGTAKLNNQPQHF TGTGCCAGCAGCCCCACCGGGACAGCTAAACTCAACAATCAGCCCCAGCATTTT
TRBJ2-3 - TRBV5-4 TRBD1 CASSLGQGGRGDTQYF TGTGCCAGCAGCTTGGGGCAAGGGGGCAGGGGAGATACGCAGTATTTT
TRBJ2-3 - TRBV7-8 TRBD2 CASSLFQPGLAVDTQYF TGTGCCAGCAGCTTATTCCAACCGGGACTAGCAGTAGATACGCAGTATTTT
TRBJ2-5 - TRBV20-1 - CSASGGETQYF TGCAGTGCTTCCGGGGGAGAGACCCAGTACTTC
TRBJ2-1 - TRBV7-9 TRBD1 CASRPPGQGGNEQFF TGTGCCAGCAGACCACCGGGACAGGGAGGCAATGAGCAGTTCTTC
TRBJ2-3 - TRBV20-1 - CSAASDTQYF TGCAGTGCTGCGTCAGATACGCAGTATTTT
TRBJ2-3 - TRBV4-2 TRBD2 CASSQLAGGGDTQYF TGTGCCAGCAGCCAGCTAGCGGGGGGTGGAGATACGCAGTATTTT
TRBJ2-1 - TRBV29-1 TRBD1 CSGEGRDRAYNEQFF TGCAGCGGTGAAGGTAGGGACAGGGCTTACAATGAGCAGTTCTTC
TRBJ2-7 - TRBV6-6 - CASSYKTGDPYEQYF TGTGCCAGCAGTTACAAGACAGGAGACCCCTACGAGCAGTACTTC
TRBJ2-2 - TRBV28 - CASSPVGDTGELFF TGTGCCAGCAGCCCTGTGGGAGACACCGGGGAGCTGTTTTTT